This note documents a single T cell receptor beta chain sequence. The data belong to a study of blood T cell repertoires in COVID-19. Across the study: The United States, Italy and Spain provided the acute and convalescent COVID-19 samples.

In the authors' workflow: Amplification of reference gene primers was used by the study to estimate nucleated cell counts. Here immunoSEQ multiplex PCR was the method, and the copy in TCRdb shows in-frame clones only, minus some. V, J and clone size are those of that table, while D and trimming were read from the DNA. The repertoire holds roughly 180,000 clones, around 76% seen once, with around 8.9% in the top ten. Trimming shortened V by 0 bases and J by 9 bases, and 12 bases separated the two germline ends. The CDR3 is made up of 14 amino acids. Germline CDR1 LGHNA, CDR2 YSLEER. The TCR originated in a woman in her 50s with active or convalescent COVID-19. J is TRBJ1-3 and V is TRBV4-3; D possibly corresponds to TRBD1 (5 bases). Sequenced: peripheral blood. The CDR3 sequence is CASSQDTRVGTIYF. CDR3 sequence (DNA): TGCGCCAGCAGCCAAGATACCAGGGTCGGCACCATATATTTT.